The 14 T cell receptor beta chains in this list originate from one sample, sequenced in a study of Graves' ophthalmopathy and Graves' hyperthyroidism. Amplified TCR beta CDR3 regions were obtained using RNA transcripts as template. Investigators did first-round RT-PCR with HTBI primers, then second-round multiplex PCR. TCRdb processed the multiplex PCR reads anew with MiXCR; each CDR3 protein has one entry. The sample consists of over a million distinct CDR3 sequences, roughly two fifths of them appearing once. The specimen was peripheral blood or thyroid tissue (not recorded which). These receptor sequences come from an adult man with Graves' hyperthyroidism.

The V call is TRBV10-3, the J call TRBJ2-7; TRBD1 aligns across 10 bases. Looked up from germline, CDR1 is ENHRY and CDR2 is SYGVKD. V shed 6 bases and J 9 bases; nucleotides not matched to a gene: 8. The CDR3 length is 13 residues. CDR3 DNA: TGTGCCATCAGCGCGACAGGGGGCGGAGGGCAGTACTTC. Translation: CAISATGGGGQYF.

The chain has TRBV2 and TRBJ2-1; D tentatively fits TRBD1 or TRBD2 (5 bases each). The CDR3 loop spans 13 amino acids. Germline loops: CDR1 SNHLY, CDR2 FYNNEI. Trimming left V 8 bases short and J 4 bases short, with 12 bases between. The CDR3 nucleotides read TGTGCCAGCGTGGGGGACCGTTACAATGAGCAGTTCTTC. It translates to CASVGDRYNEQFF.

This clonotype has at least ten counts. The V gene is TRBV11-2, the J gene TRBJ1-1; TRBD1 might be the D (6 bases). Germline V gene sequence: CDR1 SGHAT, CDR2 FQNNGV. CDR3 length: 15 amino acids. Trimming shortened V by 6 bases and J by 2 bases, and 16 bases separated the two germline ends. Here the CDR3 DNA reads TGTGCCAGCAGACCGGGACAATTGAGAAACACTGAAGCTTTCTTT. Protein product: CASRPGQLRNTEAFF. Variable domain in full (rest from reference TRBV11-2 and TRBJ1-1): EAGVAQSPRYKIIEKRQSVAFWCNPISGHATLYWYQQILGQGPKLLIQFQNNGVVDDSQLPKDRFSAERLKGVDSTLKIQPAKLEDSAVYLCASRPGQLRNTEAFFGQGTRLTVV.

This clonotype was observed many times. The rearrangement joins TRBV19 to TRBJ2-7, with TRBD1 matching over 12 bases. The junction had 18 bases not matched to a gene; V was cut back by 6 bases and J by 6 bases. The CDR3 has 18 residues. The germline V gene encodes CDR1 LNHDA and CDR2 SQIVND (reference sequence). As DNA, the CDR3 is TGTGCCAGTAGCGCCGGGACAGGGGGCGCGGGGATAGGCTCCGAGCAGTACTTC. Translated: CASSAGTGGAGIGSEQYF. Supplemented by reference TRBV19 and TRBJ2-7, the full variable domain reads DGGITQSPKYLFRKEGQNVTLSCEQNLNHDAMYWYRQDPGQGLRLIYYSQIVNDFQKGDIAEGYSVSREKKESFPLTVTSAQKNPTAFYLCASSAGTGGAGIGSEQYFGPGTRLTVT.

This clonotype has more than one count but fewer than ten. Likely a read error: the CDR3 ends without its conserved phenylalanine or tryptophan. The chain couples TRBV13 to TRBJ2-7; D is possibly TRBD1 or TRBD2 (5 bases each). The length of the CDR3 is 14 residues. Germline CDR1 and CDR2: PRHDT and FYEKMQ (reference sequence). The V and J ends lost 5 bases and 4 bases respectively, with 15 bases between them. The CDR3 protein is CASSEGRGNYEQYS. Here the CDR3 DNA reads TGTGCCAGCAGCGAGGGACGAGGCAATTACGAGCAGTACTCC.

This clonotype was picked up many times. This sequence joins TRBV20-1 and TRBJ1-6; TRBD1 matches at 7 bases. The CDR3 totals 17 residues. The V segment lost 0 bases and the J segment 6 bases; nucleotides outside the gene matches: 11. Germline V gives CDR1 DFQATT, CDR2 SNEGSKA (reference sequence). Here the CDR3 reads CSARDLKTGPANSPLHF. The DNA for the CDR3 is TGCAGTGCTAGAGACCTCAAGACAGGGCCCGCTAATTCACCCCTCCACTTT.

This clonotype was counted between two and nine times. The chain joins TRBV7-8 to TRBJ2-2; the match to TRBD2 covers 13 bases. Germline V lookup: CDR1 SGHVS, CDR2 FQNEAQ. With V trimmed by 2 bases and J by 7 bases, 1 base remained unmatched. The CDR3 is 15 amino acids. CDR3 in amino acids: CASSLRLAGGGELFF. CDR3 coding DNA: TGTGCCAGCAGCTTAAGACTAGCGGGAGGCGGGGAGCTGTTTTTT.

There are many counts of this clonotype. This chain links TRBV7-8 with TRBJ2-7, with D perhaps TRBD1 or TRBD2 (7 bases each). This CDR3 region has 15 residues. Germline V gene lookup returns CDR1 SGHVS and CDR2 FQNEAQ. Trimming removed 5 bases at V and 4 bases at J, with 18 bases between. The CDR3 sequence is CASSPSPGGGYEQYF. CDR3 DNA sequence: TGTGCCAGCAGCCCCAGCCCAGGGGGAGGGTACGAGCAGTACTTC.

A remark on this clonotype: This could be a read error, since a much larger clone is one nucleotide away. The V call is TRBV5-1, the J call TRBJ2-7; possibly TRBD1 for D (6 bases). CDR3 size: 16 residues. Germline V lookup: CDR1 SGHRS, CDR2 YFSETQ. V lost 1 base to trimming and J lost 2 bases, with 16 bases between them. CDR3 sequence reads: CASSLRNRAATYEQYF. The CDR3 DNA follows: TGCGCCAGCAGCTTGCGGAACAGGGCTGCGACCTACGAGCAGTACTTC.

Comments on this clonotype: A read error is possible here, since a much larger clone lies one base away. J is TRBJ1-4 and V is TRBV25-1, with 9 bases identical to TRBD1. The V gene's germline CDR1 is MGHDK and CDR2 SYGVNS. CDR3 size: 17 residues. This CDR3 is CASSRLAGTGFDEELFF. DNA of the CDR3: TGTGCCAGCAGCCGACTAGCCGGGACAGGGTTTGATGAAGAACTGTTTTTT.

The table lists this clonotype with many counts. The gene calls are TRBV20-1 and TRBJ1-6; TRBD1 matches at 9 bases. The CDR3 is made up of 16 amino acids. Per the germline V gene, CDR1 is DFQATT and CDR2 is SNEGSKA (reference sequence). V shed 0 bases and J 9 bases; nucleotides not matched to a gene: 9. CDR3 protein: CSARDRDRTGVSPLHF. The CDR3 DNA sequence: TGCAGTGCTAGAGATAGGGACAGGACAGGGGTTTCACCCCTCCACTTT.

This clonotype has at least ten counts. The chain recombines TRBV5-1 with TRBJ1-1, with TRBD1 matching 9 bases. Germline V gives CDR1 SGHRS, CDR2 YFSETQ. V was pared by 0 bases and J by 4 bases, with 10 bases of the junction left unmatched. The CDR3 runs 17 residues. The CDR3 loop is CASSLGRPGQGVTEAFF. The CDR3 nucleotides are TGCGCCAGCAGCTTGGGACGACCGGGACAGGGCGTCACTGAAGCTTTCTTT.

This clonotype was counted ten times or more. V and J are TRBV7-8 and TRBJ1-4, with a weak D call TRBD1 (5 bases). CDR3 length equals 13 residues. Trimming removed 5 bases from V and 9 bases from J, with 13 bases in between. Germline values: CDR1 SGHVS, CDR2 FQNEAQ. The CDR3 sequence: CASSPGTPKKLFF. The CDR3 DNA follows: TGTGCCAGCAGCCCTGGGACTCCTAAAAAACTGTTTTTT. The whole variable domain, remainder taken from reference TRBV7-8 and TRBJ1-4, is GAGVSQSPRYKVAKRGQDVALRCDPISGHVSLFWYQQALGQGPEFLTYFQNEAQLDKSGLPSDRFFAERPEGSVSTLKIQRTQQEDSAVYLCASSPGTPKKLFFGSGTQLSVL.

V is TRBV25-1 and J is TRBJ1-5; D is ambiguous. Germline CDR1 and CDR2: MGHDK and SYGVNS. This CDR3 is built from 14 residues. V was clipped by 5 bases and J by 2 bases, with 10 bases between them. The CDR3 loop is CASSLIVGNQPQHF. The CDR3 DNA sequence: TGTGCCAGCAGTTTAATTGTGGGCAATCAGCCCCAGCATTTT. Full variable domain (rest looked up from reference TRBV25-1 and TRBJ1-5): EADIYQTPRYLVIGTGKKITLECSQTMGHDKMYWYQQDPGMELHLIHYSYGVNSTEKGDLSSESTVSRIRTEHFPLTLESARPSHTSQYLCASSLIVGNQPQHFGDGTRLSIL.